A few counts support the clone carrying this TCR beta chain. Its target is not known. The CDR3 covers 15 residues. J was trimmed by 4 bases and V by 2 bases; bases with no gene match: 7. CDR1 is SGHRS, CDR2 YFSETQ, per germline. Template switching introduced a universal primer site, and the cDNA bore unique molecular identifiers. Via MiXCR, TCRdb re-called the 5' RACE reads, giving one row per CDR3 protein. The repertoire holds about 530,000 distinct CDR3 sequences, about 15% seen once, with roughly 0.46% in the top ten. Healthy Caucasian donors formed the entire cohort. This record comes from a study of identical twins. The study's findings and limits: Twins shared out-of-frame alpha sequences with excess low generation probability. While abundant cord blood beta clonotypes carried fewer insertions, memory repertoires showed no such pattern.

The data also belong to a second study, concerning yellow fever vaccine responses in identical twins.

The sequencing sample was made of CD4+ T cells sorted from blood. The receptor was isolated from a woman aged 18-30 years in good health. V gene TRBV5-1 combines with J gene TRBJ1-2; TRBD1 matches at 8 bases. DNA for the CDR3: TGCGCCAGCAGCTTTTCAGGGGGCGCCAGCTATGGCTACACCTTC. This encodes CASSFSGGASYGYTF.